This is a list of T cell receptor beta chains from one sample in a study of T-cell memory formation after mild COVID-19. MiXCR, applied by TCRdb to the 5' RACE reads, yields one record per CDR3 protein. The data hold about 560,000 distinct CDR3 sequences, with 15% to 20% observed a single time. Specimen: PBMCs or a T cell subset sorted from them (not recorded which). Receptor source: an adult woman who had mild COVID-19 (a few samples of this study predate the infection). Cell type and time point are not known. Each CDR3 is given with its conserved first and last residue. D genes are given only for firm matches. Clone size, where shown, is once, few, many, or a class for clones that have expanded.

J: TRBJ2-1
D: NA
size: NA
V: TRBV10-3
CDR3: CAISEGGVGGRSSYNEQFF
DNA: TGTGCCATCAGTGAAGGAGGTGTAGGGGGGAGAAGCTCCTACAATGAGCAGTTCTTC

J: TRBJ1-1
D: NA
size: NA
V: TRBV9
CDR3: CASSSRGGMGTEAFF
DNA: TGTGCCAGCAGCTCCCGTGGAGGGATGGGCACTGAAGCTTTCTTT

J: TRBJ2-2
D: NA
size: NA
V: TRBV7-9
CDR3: CASSLWDGGTGELFF
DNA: TGTGCCAGCAGCTTATGGGACGGCGGCACCGGGGAGCTGTTTTTT

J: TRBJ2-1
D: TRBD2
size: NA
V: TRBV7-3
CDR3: CASSIAGEAKGEQFF
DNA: TGTGCCAGCAGCATAGCGGGGGAGGCCAAGGGTGAGCAGTTCTTC

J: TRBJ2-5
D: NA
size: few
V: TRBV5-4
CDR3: CASSLERRQETQYF
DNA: TGTGCCAGCAGCTTGGAGCGGCGCCAAGAGACCCAGTACTTC

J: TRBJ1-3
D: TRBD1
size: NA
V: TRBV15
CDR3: CATSPDRGRNTIYF
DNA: TGTGCCACCAGCCCCGACAGGGGGAGAAACACCATATATTTT

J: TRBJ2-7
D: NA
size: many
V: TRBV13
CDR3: CASSLGPASSYEQYF
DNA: TGTGCCAGCAGCTTAGGCCCTGCGAGCTCCTACGAGCAGTACTTC

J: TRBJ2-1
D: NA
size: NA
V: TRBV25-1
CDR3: CASSESGTVYNEQFF
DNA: TGTGCCAGCAGTGAATCCGGGACTGTCTACAATGAGCAGTTCTTC

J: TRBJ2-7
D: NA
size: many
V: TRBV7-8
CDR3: CASSLAPGDLYEQYF
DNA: TGTGCCAGCAGCTTAGCGCCTGGGGACCTCTACGAGCAGTACTTC

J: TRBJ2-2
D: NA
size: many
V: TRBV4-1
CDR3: CASSSRDKNTGELFF
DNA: TGCGCCAGCAGCTCTCGGGACAAGAACACCGGGGAGCTGTTTTTT

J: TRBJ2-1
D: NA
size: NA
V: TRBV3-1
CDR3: CASSQVLVAEQFF
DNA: TGTGCCAGCAGCCAAGTTTTAGTGGCAGAGCAGTTCTTC

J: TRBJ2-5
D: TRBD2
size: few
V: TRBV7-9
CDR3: CASSEPPSGGKETQYF
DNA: TGTGCCAGCAGCGAACCTCCTAGCGGGGGGAAAGAGACCCAGTACTTC